The rows below give T cell receptor beta chains drawn from one sample of a study of chemoradiotherapy in HPV16-positive cancers. Only in-frame clones appear in the TCRdb table, and some are missing; sequencing was by immunoSEQ multiplex PCR. In the table there are roughly 14,000 clones, roughly 74% of which are singletons. This sample was gathered from a patient who underwent chemoradiotherapy. Receptors were obtained from a human donor with HPV-associated anogenital cancer. Each CDR3 is given with its conserved first and last residue. A D gene is named only where the DNA matches it firmly. Clone sizes are given selectively: once, few, many, or a class where the clone is expanded.

>TRBJ1-6|NA|TRBV6-5|once
TGTGCCAGCAAGGTTACAGGGAATTCACCCCTCCACTTT
CASKVTGNSPLHF
>TRBJ1-2|NA|TRBV9|NA
TGTGCCAGCAGCCTTCAGGGGAGTAACTATGGCTACACCTTC
CASSLQGSNYGYTF
>TRBJ2-3|NA|TRBV5-1|NA
TGCGCCAGCAGCTTGCTCGGGGTGGGCACAGATACGCAGTATTTT
CASSLLGVGTDTQYF
>TRBJ2-7|TRBD2|TRBV6-9|NA
TGTGCCAGCAGTTACCTACCACTAGCGGGAAGCTACGAGCAGTACTTC
CASSYLPLAGSYEQYF
>TRBJ2-7|NA|TRBV27|few
TGTGCCAGCAGTCGGGATACGGGCTACGAGCAGTACTTC
CASSRDTGYEQYF
>TRBJ1-4|TRBD1|TRBV5-1|NA
TGCGCCAGCAGCGACCCGACAGGGCGAAATGAAAAACTGTTTTTT
CASSDPTGRNEKLFF
>TRBJ2-1|NA|TRBV21-1|NA
TGTGCCAGCAGCAAAGCACGGCCAGGGGACTCCTACAATGAGCAGTTCTTC
CASSKARPGDSYNEQFF
>TRBJ2-5|NA|TRBV19|NA
TGTGCCAGTGGAGAGGTGAGCCAAGAGACCCAGTACTTC
CASGEVSQETQYF
>TRBJ2-7|NA|TRBV6-5|NA
TGTGCCAGCAGTCTCACAAGGGTGTACGAGCAGTACTTC
CASSLTRVYEQYF
>TRBJ2-3|NA|TRBV6-5|NA
TGTGCCAGCATGGGCCCAGGTGGGGATACGCAGTATTTT
CASMGPGGDTQYF
>TRBJ1-1|NA|TRBV5-4|NA
TGTGCCAGCAGCTCAACAGGGATGAACACTGAAGCTTTCTTT
CASSSTGMNTEAFF
>TRBJ2-7|NA|TRBV5-7|NA
TGTGCCAGCAGCTTGACCCAGGGTAACGGCTCCTACGAGCAGTACTTC
CASSLTQGNGSYEQYF
>TRBJ1-1|TRBD1|TRBV19|NA
TGTGCCAGTAACTTGGGGTCGGACAGGGAAGCTGAAGCTTTCTTT
CASNLGSDREAEAFF
>TRBJ1-2|NA|TRBV29-1|NA
TGCAGCGTTGAAGATCTTAAGGAGGCCGGACGAAACTATGGCTACACCTTC
CSVEDLKEAGRNYGYTF
>TRBJ1-2|TRBD1|TRBV5-1|NA
TGCGCCAGCAGCTTGGAGGGACAGGGAACTACCACAGATGGCTACACCTTC
CASSLEGQGTTTDGYTF
>TRBJ2-7|NA|TRBV2|few
TGTGCCAGCGCAGGGGGGGCCTACGAGCAGTACTTC
CASAGGAYEQYF
>TRBJ2-1|NA|TRBV5-8|NA
TGTGCCAGCAGCTTGGGGACCGCTCCGGGGCAGTTCTTC
CASSLGTAPGQFF
>TRBJ2-5|NA|TRBV6-7|NA
TGTGCCCCTTCGGCGGAAAGGGTGGGGGAGACCCAGTACTTC
CAPSAERVGETQYF
>TRBJ2-7|TRBD2|TRBV28|NA
TGTGCCAGCAGTTCCGTTATAGCGGGAGGGCCGGGGTACGAGCAGTACTTC
CASSSVIAGGPGYEQYF
>TRBJ2-1|NA|TRBV4-1|NA
TGCGCCAGCAGTGAACTCTCACGTTACAATGAGCAGTTCTTC
CASSELSRYNEQFF
>TRBJ1-2|NA|TRBV5-6|NA
TGTGCCAGCAGCTTGATAGGCAGCTTTAACTATGGCTACACCTTC
CASSLIGSFNYGYTF
>TRBJ2-7|NA|TRBV27|NA
TGTGCCAGCAGTTTATTTGGGGGCTACGAGCAGTACTTC
CASSLFGGYEQYF
>TRBJ2-7|NA|TRBV19|NA
TGTGCCAGTAGTACCTTAGGGGGGGGCTACGAGCAGTACTTC
CASSTLGGGYEQYF
>TRBJ2-1|NA|TRBV19|NA
TGTGCCAGTAGTATAGATCGGTCTTCCTACAATGAGCAGTTCTTC
CASSIDRSSYNEQFF
>TRBJ2-7|TRBD2|TRBV13|NA
TGTGCCAGCAGCTTGGGCGGGAGATCCTACGAGCAGTACTTC
CASSLGGRSYEQYF
>TRBJ2-3|NA|TRBV29-1|NA
TGCAGCGTTGAAGGATGGGGGGATACGCAGTATTTT
CSVEGWGDTQYF
>TRBJ1-3|NA|TRBV15|once
TGTGCCACCAGCAGAGATTCTTTCGGGGGGTTTGGAAACACCATATATTTT
CATSRDSFGGFGNTIYF
>TRBJ1-2|NA|TRBV12-2|NA
TGTGCAGCCCTGAGGGGCTACACCTTC
CAALRGYTF
>TRBJ2-3|TRBD1|TRBV5-8|NA
TGTGCCAGCATCGCACAGGGGACAGATACGCAGTATTTT
CASIAQGTDTQYF
>TRBJ1-2|NA|TRBV10-1|few
TGCGCCAGCAGTGATACGGGAAGCTATGGCTACACCTTC
CASSDTGSYGYTF
>TRBJ2-1|NA|TRBV13|NA
TGTGCCAGCAGCCCCCGGACTTACAATGAGCAGTTCTTC
CASSPRTYNEQFF
>TRBJ1-5|NA|TRBV9|NA
TGTGCCAGCAGCAGAGGAGGGTGGGGGCAGCCCCAGCATTTT
CASSRGGWGQPQHF
>TRBJ2-3|TRBD2|TRBV5-4|NA
TGTGCCAGCAGCATGACTAGCGGTAAAGGTACGCAGTATTTT
CASSMTSGKGTQYF
>TRBJ2-7|NA|TRBV10-3|NA
TGTGCCACCATCCAGGGTTCCGGCTACGAGCAGTACTTC
CATIQGSGYEQYF
>TRBJ2-1|TRBD2|TRBV19|NA
TGTGCCAGTCATGGGTGGGGAGTAGCTAGCGGGAGATCCTACAATGAGCAGTTCTTC
CASHGWGVASGRSYNEQFF
>TRBJ2-7|NA|TRBV11-2|NA
TGTGCCAGCAGCTTAGAAGCGTTTCACGAGCAGTACTTC
CASSLEAFHEQYF
>TRBJ2-7|NA|TRBV7-9|NA
TGTGCCAGCAGCTTGACCCAGGGAGGCTTCGAGCAGTACTTC
CASSLTQGGFEQYF
>TRBJ1-4|TRBD1|TRBV5-1|NA
TGCGCCAGCAGCCCCGGGACAGCTAATGAAAAACTGTTTTTT
CASSPGTANEKLFF
>TRBJ1-5|TRBD1|TRBV19|few
TGTGCCAGTAGTATAGGAGGGGGGACAGGGGCCCAGCCCCAGCATTTT
CASSIGGGTGAQPQHF
>TRBJ1-6|NA|TRBV13|once
TGTGCCAGCAGCTCCACCAATGGCAGGAGTTTAAATTCACCCCTCCACTTT
CASSSTNGRSLNSPLHF
>TRBJ1-2|TRBD1|TRBV18|few
TGTGCCAGCTCACCACAGGGGGCGGAAGATGGCTACACCTTC
CASSPQGAEDGYTF
>TRBJ2-2|TRBD2|TRBV7-6|NA
TGTGCCAGCAGCCCGAGGACTAGCACCAACACCGGGGAGCTGTTTTTT
CASSPRTSTNTGELFF